This TCR beta chain was sequenced in a study of T cell repertoires in cytomegalovirus infection. TCRdb recomputed calls from the reads with MiXCR, one row per CDR3 protein. The sample has 230,000 or so distinct CDR3 sequences, around two fifths seen once. Per the germline V gene, CDR1 is DFQATT and CDR2 is SNEGSKA (reference sequence). The CDR3 has 15 amino acids. The ends were cut back, 0 bases at V and 2 bases at J, with 14 bases in the middle. The count of this clonotype is one. Its antigen is not identified. This sequence originates from a human donor in good health (CMV status not recorded). Some clones in this sample may be carry-over from other donors' samples. This chain connects TRBV20-1 to TRBJ2-7, with D possibly being TRBD1 (6 bases). The sequencing here drew on CD8+ T cells from cultured PBMCs, taken from culture after CMV antigen stimulation. CDR3 nucleotide sequence: TGCAGTGCTAGAGATACCCGCACAGGGACCTACGAGCAGTACTTC. This encodes CSARDTRTGTYEQYF.